A selection of T cell receptor beta chains follows, all from one sample in a study of identical twins. TCRdb used MiXCR to reprocess the 5' RACE reads, holding one entry per CDR3 protein. The data show hundreds of thousands of distinct CDR3 sequences, less than 10% seen once. These data were also reused for a study on yellow fever vaccine responses in identical twins.

Material: PBMCs. These receptors came from a woman younger than 35 in good health. CDR3s include the opening cysteine and the closing phenylalanine or tryptophan. A D gene is named only where the DNA matches it firmly. Rows give clone size only sometimes, using once, few, many, or a class for an expanded clone.

size	V	D	J	CDR3	DNA
few	TRBV5-1	TRBD2	TRBJ2-3	CASSLNGLAGAPTDTQYF	TGCGCCAGCAGCTTAAACGGACTAGCGGGAGCCCCCACAGATACGCAGTATTTT
few	TRBV6-5	.	TRBJ2-2	CASSYVGGGTGELFF	TGTGCCAGCAGTTACGTGGGAGGAGGCACCGGGGAGCTGTTTTTT
few	TRBV20-1	TRBD1	TRBJ2-7	CSARETGGYEQYF	TGCAGTGCTAGAGAAACAGGGGGGTACGAGCAGTACTTC
many	TRBV12-3/TRBV12-4	TRBD1	TRBJ1-6	CASSLADRGANSPLHF	TGTGCCAGCAGTTTAGCGGACAGGGGGGCTAATTCACCCCTCCACTTT
many	TRBV7-3	TRBD1	TRBJ2-2	CASSPDRGHTGELFF	TGTGCCAGCAGCCCTGACAGGGGGCATACCGGGGAGCTGTTTTTT
few	TRBV20-1	.	TRBJ2-7	CSARPKDYEQYF	TGCAGTGCTAGACCCAAAGACTACGAGCAGTACTTC
few	TRBV18	.	TRBJ2-1	CASSPPSGGRDEQFF	TGTGCCAGCTCACCACCGTCGGGGGGCCGGGATGAGCAGTTCTTC
many	TRBV4-3	.	TRBJ1-1	CASSQDRVLGTEAFF	TGCGCCAGCAGCCAAGACAGGGTGCTGGGCACTGAAGCTTTCTTT
many	TRBV5-6	.	TRBJ2-7	CASSLGMAYEQYF	TGTGCCAGCAGCTTGGGGATGGCGTACGAGCAGTACTTC
few	TRBV14	TRBD2	TRBJ2-1	CASSQAGGWQFF	TGTGCCAGCAGCCAAGCGGGGGGTTGGCAGTTCTTC
many	TRBV4-3	TRBD1	TRBJ1-1	CASSRDRETEAFF	TGCGCCAGCAGCCGAGACAGGGAAACTGAAGCTTTCTTT
.	TRBV6-1	TRBD1	TRBJ1-2	CASSRTGGMDGYTF	TGTGCCAGCAGTCGGACAGGGGGAATGGATGGCTACACCTTC
many	TRBV4-2	.	TRBJ1-1	CASSQNYENTEAFF	TGTGCCAGCAGCCAAAACTACGAGAACACTGAAGCTTTCTTT
few	TRBV7-2	.	TRBJ1-2	CASSLAVGTDYGYTF	TGTGCCAGCAGCTTAGCTGTGGGGACGGATTATGGCTACACCTTC
many	TRBV12-3/TRBV12-4	.	TRBJ1-3	CASSFRGSNTIYF	TGTGCCAGCAGTTTCCGGGGTTCAAACACCATATATTTT
.	TRBV7-8	.	TRBJ1-6	CASSLGQARGYNSPLHF	TGTGCCAGCAGCTTAGGACAGGCCCGGGGTTATAATTCACCCCTCCACTTT
.	TRBV4-1	.	TRBJ2-7	CASSQVSQGGYEQYF	TGCGCCAGCAGCCAAGTTTCTCAAGGCGGATACGAGCAGTACTTC
few	TRBV7-9	TRBD2	TRBJ2-3	CASTIAGGNTDTQYF	TGTGCCAGCACCATAGCCGGGGGGAACACAGATACGCAGTATTTT
few	TRBV9	.	TRBJ1-2	CASSPPMGGRGDNYGYTF	TGTGCCAGCAGCCCCCCGATGGGAGGGAGAGGAGATAACTATGGCTACACCTTC
many	TRBV7-2	.	TRBJ2-7	CASSGWDNSYEQYF	TGTGCCAGCAGCGGATGGGACAATTCCTACGAGCAGTACTTC
many	TRBV10-3	TRBD2	TRBJ2-3	CAISGGTSGDTQYF	TGTGCCATCAGTGGGGGTACTAGCGGGGATACGCAGTATTTT
many	TRBV29-1	.	TRBJ2-5	CSALQETQYF	TGCAGCGCTTTACAAGAGACCCAGTACTTC
many	TRBV27	.	TRBJ2-5	CATKQGGVTQYF	TGTGCCACCAAGCAGGGAGGAGTGACCCAGTACTTC
once	TRBV7-3	TRBD2	TRBJ2-2	CASSLNSGYTGELFF	TGTGCCAGCAGCTTAAATAGCGGGTACACCGGGGAGCTGTTTTTT
.	TRBV7-8	.	TRBJ2-3	CASTKSTDTQYF	TGTGCCAGCACCAAAAGCACAGATACGCAGTATTTT
once	TRBV9	TRBD2	TRBJ2-1	CASTEGTSGYNEQFF	TGTGCCAGCACCGAGGGGACTAGCGGCTACAATGAGCAGTTCTTC
many	TRBV12-3/TRBV12-4	TRBD2	TRBJ2-7	CASNPTGGEQYF	TGTGCCAGCAACCCAACGGGGGGCGAGCAGTACTTC
.	TRBV29-1	.	TRBJ2-2	CSVEDRDTGELFF	TGCAGCGTTGAAGACAGGGACACCGGGGAGCTGTTTTTT
.	TRBV6-1	TRBD2	TRBJ2-5	CASIDWGLEGETQYF	TGTGCCAGCATCGACTGGGGACTAGAGGGAGAGACCCAGTACTTC